These 14 T cell receptor beta chains were all obtained from the same sample, sequenced in a study of T cell clones after liver transplantation. TCRdb keeps only in-frame clones here, not all; method: immunoSEQ multiplex PCR. The data contain about 51,000 clones, 86% of them seen just once; the ten biggest clones take up about 15%. This specimen was CD8+ T cells from blood, taken 12 months after liver transplant. These receptors all come from a human patient who received a liver transplant. A subset of T cells may come from the graft donor.

The rearrangement links TRBV29-1 to TRBJ1-2, with a tentative D call TRBD1 (6 bases). The germline CDR1 and CDR2 sequences are SQVTM and ANQGSEA. The CDR3 spans 14 residues. The V end was cut by 7 bases, the J end by 6 bases, with 21 bases between. The CDR3 protein is CSALDGWGLDGYTF. CDR3 coding DNA: TGCAGCGCCTTAGACGGTTGGGGGCTCGATGGCTACACCTTC.

This clone is medium-sized by share. The rearrangement joins TRBV4-1 to TRBJ1-2, with D perhaps TRBD1 (5 bases). Trimming took off 4 bases at V and 8 bases at J, with 20 bases between the two ends. Germline CDR1 and CDR2: MGHRA and YSYEKL. The CDR3 extends over 15 amino acids. DNA of the CDR3: TGCGCCAGCAGCCCCATACAAGGGGTCCTGTTCGGCTACACCTTC. This gives the protein CASSPIQGVLFGYTF.

A single count supports this clone. V gene TRBV27 combines with J gene TRBJ1-5; D may be TRBD1 (5 bases). Germline V CDR1 and CDR2: MNHEY, SMNVEV (reference sequence). The CDR3 has 14 residues. The germline V and J ends were trimmed by 6 bases and 2 bases, with 11 bases remaining between them. CDR3 region: CASRGVWGNQPQHF. In nucleotides, the CDR3 is TGTGCCAGCAGGGGGGTTTGGGGCAATCAGCCCCAGCATTTT.

In DNA form, the CDR3 reads TGTGCCAGCAGCTTCTCGATGGGCGGGAGAGTCCTCTACGAGCAGTACTTC. Residues: CASSFSMGGRVLYEQYF. The chain recombines TRBV7-8 with TRBJ2-7; 7 bases fit TRBD2. Trimming cost V 3 bases and J 3 bases; bases outside gene matches: 14. This CDR3 has 17 amino acids. Germline V gene data show CDR1 as SGHVS and CDR2 as FQNEAQ.

The genes are TRBV19 and TRBJ2-7; 8 bases align to TRBD2. This CDR3 contains 15 residues. The V gene's germline CDR1 is LNHDA and CDR2 SQIVND (reference sequence). The V and J ends lost 5 bases and 2 bases, in that order; junction bases with no gene match: 8. In DNA form, the CDR3 reads TGTGCCAGTAGTGCGGCAGCGGGAGCAACCTACGAGCAGTACTTC. This translates into CASSAAAGATYEQYF.

The chain carries TRBV5-1 and TRBJ2-7, with TRBD2 matching over 8 bases. This CDR3 spans 14 amino acids. Germline lookup yields CDR1 SGHRS and CDR2 YFSETQ. Trimming removed 2 bases from V and 4 bases from J; junction bases left unmatched: 5. The CDR3 reads CASSFSPSGYEQYF. In nucleotides, the CDR3 is TGCGCCAGCAGCTTCAGTCCTAGCGGGTACGAGCAGTACTTC.

The chain couples TRBV4-2 to TRBJ2-1; D gene ambiguous. The CDR3 contains 13 residues. Germline CDR1 reads LGHNA; CDR2 reads YNFKEQ. V lost 1 base and J 6 bases, leaving 7 bases between the germline ends. Written as DNA, the CDR3 is TGTGCCAGCAGCCAAGTATCAGGCAATGAGCAGTTCTTC. Translating it yields CASSQVSGNEQFF.

This sequence joins TRBV5-3 and TRBJ2-5; the match to TRBD1 covers 8 bases. TRBV5-3 is assigned to the ORF class and has an uncertain function. With V trimmed by 3 bases and J by 2 bases, 6 bases remained unmatched. This CDR3 comprises 15 residues. CDR3 coding DNA: TGTGCCAGAAGCTCCGGACAGGGCGAACAAGAGACCCAGTACTTC. It yields the protein CARSSGQGEQETQYF.

The count of this clone is one. The chain combines TRBV4-1 with TRBJ2-7; TRBD1 or TRBD2 may be the D gene (7 bases each). This CDR3 spans 15 amino acids. Germline V gene sequence: CDR1 MGHRA, CDR2 YSYEKL. With 1 base removed from V and 3 bases from J, the gap between germline ends came to 13 bases. The CDR3 nucleotides read TGCGCCAGCAGCCAAGTAACAGGGGACTACTACGAGCAGTACTTC. Translating it yields CASSQVTGDYYEQYF.

The chain uses TRBV11-2 and TRBJ1-2, with D possibly matching TRBD1 (6 bases). This CDR3 has 14 residues. V lost 0 bases to trimming and J lost 7 bases, with 12 bases between them. Germline CDR1 is SGHAT and CDR2 is FQNNGV. The CDR3 DNA reads TGTGCCAGCAGCTTAGATCAGGGGTCACTTGGCTACACCTTC. Its protein is CASSLDQGSLGYTF.

This chain connects TRBV4-3 to TRBJ2-7, with a weak D call TRBD1 (7 bases). V was shortened by 0 bases and J by 4 bases, with 16 bases between the two germline ends. In germline, CDR1 is LGHNA, CDR2 YSLEER. The CDR3 covers 16 residues. Here the CDR3 DNA reads TGCGCCAGCAGCCAAGATAGTGGAGGGGGCAGGTACGAGCAGTACTTC. Amino acids: CASSQDSGGGRYEQYF.

The rearrangement joins TRBV27 to TRBJ2-2, with 11 bases identical to TRBD2. This CDR3 comprises 19 residues. J gave up 2 bases and V 3 bases, and 11 bases lay outside the gene matches. The germline V gene has CDR1 MNHEY and CDR2 SMNVEV (reference sequence). The CDR3 region is CASSFSGVLAGGNTGELFF. The DNA for the CDR3 is TGTGCCAGCAGTTTCTCAGGGGTGCTAGCGGGAGGCAACACCGGGGAGCTGTTTTTT.

This rearrangement joins TRBV28 to TRBJ1-2; tentatively, D is TRBD1 (5 bases). Per the germline V gene, CDR1 is MDHEN and CDR2 is SYDVKM. The CDR3 consists of 13 residues. The V end lost 2 bases, the J end lost 8 bases, and 12 bases lay between the germline ends. CDR3 bases: TGTGCCAGCAGTTTAAGGGGAATGTGGGGCTACACCTTC. Translated, it gives CASSLRGMWGYTF.

The rearrangement joins TRBV4-1 to TRBJ2-7; 10 bases agree with TRBD1. Trimming at V came to 4 bases and at J to 2 bases, leaving 8 bases not matched to a gene. The CDR3 has 16 amino acids. Germline loops: CDR1 MGHRA, CDR2 YSYEKL. CDR3 nucleotides: TGCGCCAGCAGCCGAGGCCCGGGACAGGGGACCTACGAGCAGTACTTC. Its translation is CASSRGPGQGTYEQYF.